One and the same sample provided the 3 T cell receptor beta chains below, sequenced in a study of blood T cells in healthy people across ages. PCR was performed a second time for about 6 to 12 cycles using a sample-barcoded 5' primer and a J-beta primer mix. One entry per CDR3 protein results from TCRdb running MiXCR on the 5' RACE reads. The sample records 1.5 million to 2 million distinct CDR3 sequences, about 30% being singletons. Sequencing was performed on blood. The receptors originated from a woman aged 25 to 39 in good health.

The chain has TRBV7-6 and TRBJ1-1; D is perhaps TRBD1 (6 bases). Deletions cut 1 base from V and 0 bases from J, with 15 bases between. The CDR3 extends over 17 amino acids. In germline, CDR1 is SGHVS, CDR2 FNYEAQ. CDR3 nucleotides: TGTGCCAGCAGCTTAGTGCATTGGACAGACATGAACACTGAAGCTTTCTTT. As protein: CASSLVHWTDMNTEAFF.

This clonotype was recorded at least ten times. CDR3 residues: CASSQVGRDRFADTQYF. CDR3 coding DNA: TGCGCCAGCAGCCAAGTCGGTAGGGACAGGTTTGCTGATACGCAGTATTTT. The chain couples TRBV4-1 to TRBJ2-3; 8 positions agree with TRBD1. The V and J ends lost 1 base and 6 bases, in that order; junction bases with no gene match: 12. The CDR3 has 17 amino acids. The V gene's germline CDR1 is MGHRA and CDR2 YSYEKL.

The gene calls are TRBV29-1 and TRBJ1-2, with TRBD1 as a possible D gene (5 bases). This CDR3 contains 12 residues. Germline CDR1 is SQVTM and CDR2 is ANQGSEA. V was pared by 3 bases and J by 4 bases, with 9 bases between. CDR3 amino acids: CSVEEQVYGYTF. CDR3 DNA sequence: TGCAGCGTTGAGGAACAGGTCTATGGCTACACCTTC.